This TCR beta chain was sequenced for a study of blood T cell repertoires in COVID-19. Study background: From the United States, Italy and Spain came samples of acute and convalescent COVID-19.

Germline CDR1 LGHDT, CDR2 YNNKEL (reference sequence). CDR3 size: 15 residues. The V segment lost 4 bases and the J segment 2 bases; nucleotides outside the gene matches: 7. In the source study's methods: Counts of nucleated cells, estimated from reference gene primer amplification, were obtained. Assay used: immunoSEQ multiplex PCR; TCRdb lists only in-frame clones, some missing. V, J and clone size are those of that table, while D and trimming were read from the DNA. The sample includes 450,000 to 500,000 clones, around 90% of them seen just once. Recovered status in Cohort 3 required two negative PCRs, clearance, or symptom resolution.

The V and J genes are TRBV3-1 (or the pseudogene TRBV3-2) and TRBJ2-7, with 8 bases matching TRBD1. The receptor was isolated from a woman aged 18-29 years who had recovered from COVID-19. The sample consisted of PBMCs or T cells enriched from blood (not recorded which). This CDR3 is CASSPPGTGTYEQYF. CDR3 bases: TGTGCCAGCAGCCCTCCCGGGACAGGAACCTACGAGCAGTACTTC.